This TCR beta chain was sequenced for a study of T cell responses to AZD1222 COVID-19 vaccine. Study-wide background: The analysis combined second doses at about 4 or about 12 weeks.

Study outcomes and limitations: Repertoire sampling occurred only after the peak T cell response. Nearly half of spike-specific TCRs reportedly target variant regions that are unmutated in the B.1.351 and B.1.1.7 variants.

As regards this clone: The antigen remains undetermined.

The data were produced by immunoSEQ multiplex PCR, yet TCRdb's version contains in-frame clones alone and is incomplete. This table has fewer than 110,000 clones, around 91% appearing once. V lost 3 bases to trimming and J lost 2 bases, with 13 bases between them. CDR3 size: 15 residues. CDR1 is LNHDA, CDR2 SQIVND, per germline (reference sequence). This chain joins TRBV19 and TRBJ1-2; D is perhaps TRBD1 (5 bases). The material was peripheral blood, obtained on day 0 of AZD1222 vaccination. This sequence was found in an adult in good health. CDR3 amino acids: CASSIFRGSNYGYTF. The CDR3 nucleotides are TGTGCCAGTAGTATCTTCCGGGGGTCGAACTATGGCTACACCTTC.